This entry concerns a single TCR beta chain. Its antigen is still unknown. This record comes from a study of cytotoxic CD8 clonotypes in ibrutinib-treated CLL. Profiling relied on immunoSEQ multiplex PCR, and the TCRdb table lists in-frame clones only, not all of them. The table lists more than 85,000 clones, 78% of them singletons. Regarding the study as a whole: Clonality correlated strongly with circulating CD8+ T cells and exceeded age-matched healthy donors at baseline.

This CDR3 contains 12 residues. Trimming took off 8 bases at V and 7 bases at J, with 14 bases between the two ends. Germline values: CDR1 ENHRY, CDR2 SYGVKD. The clonotype comes from a human donor with chronic lymphocytic leukemia. The sequenced sample was PBMCs, obtained after 12 months of ibrutinib treatment. The V call is TRBV10-3, the J call TRBJ1-2, with D perhaps TRBD1 (5 bases). CDR3 coding DNA: TGTGCCATCGGAGGGGATCAGTCTGGCTACACCTTC. This gives the protein CAIGGDQSGYTF.